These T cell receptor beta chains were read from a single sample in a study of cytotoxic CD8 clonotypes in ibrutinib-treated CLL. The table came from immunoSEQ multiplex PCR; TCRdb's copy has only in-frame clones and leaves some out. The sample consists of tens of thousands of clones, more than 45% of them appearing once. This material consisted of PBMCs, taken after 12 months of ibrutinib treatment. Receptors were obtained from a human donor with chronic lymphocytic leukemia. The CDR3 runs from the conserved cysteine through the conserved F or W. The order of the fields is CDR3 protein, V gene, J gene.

CASSARREGNEQFF	TRBV2	TRBJ2-1
CASSAGQGGEKLFF	TRBV5-6	TRBJ1-4
CASSYSTGALGTQYF	TRBV6-6	TRBJ2-5
CAWTPGTSVTDTQYF	TRBV30	TRBJ2-3
CSVAYGDTQYF	TRBV29-1	TRBJ2-3
CASKSQGMVSYEQYF	TRBV27	TRBJ2-7
CASSYDRGYEQYF	TRBV7-9	-
CASSLSGRNTEAFF	TRBV11-3	TRBJ1-1
CASSLWETQYF	TRBV7-9	TRBJ2-5
CATSRDGGSSNQPQHF	TRBV15	TRBJ1-5
CASSLYRDTGELFF	TRBV7-3	TRBJ2-2
CASSSGRSSTDTQYF	TRBV19	TRBJ2-3
CASSLAEELADQFF	TRBV5-1	TRBJ2-1
CASSLWSGSSYNEQFF	TRBV5-4	TRBJ2-1
CASSFRRGLQETQYF	TRBV4-2	TRBJ2-5
CASSSDRSYEAFF	TRBV11-1	TRBJ1-1
CASSGRGSQPQHF	TRBV7-8	TRBJ1-5
CASSEEQGRSYTF	TRBV2	TRBJ1-2
CASSFRVEQFF	TRBV5-6	TRBJ2-1
CASSLVAAQNTEAFF	TRBV7-9	TRBJ1-1
CASSSQVNGQFF	TRBV2	TRBJ2-1
CASSPLNSNQPQHF	TRBV28	TRBJ1-5
CASSLGSSGMQETQYF	TRBV5-1	TRBJ2-5
CAIRADDWGETQYF	TRBV10-3	TRBJ2-5
CASGLGGNSPLHF	TRBV7-6	TRBJ1-6
CASSRYINEQFF	TRBV7-8	TRBJ2-1
CASTADQTYEQYF	TRBV7-2	TRBJ2-7
CASSLFRAASGPYNEQFF	TRBV5-5	TRBJ2-1
CASSRPDREYAGYTF	TRBV9	TRBJ1-2
CASSDLGESDTQYF	TRBV6-4	TRBJ2-3
CSAREAYEQYF	TRBV20-1	TRBJ2-7
CASSSSTNRHSYGYTF	TRBV7-9	TRBJ1-2
CASSPSRQIHTGELFF	TRBV9	TRBJ2-2
CASSPEGDFLEFEQFF	TRBV27	TRBJ2-1
CASSSQMNTEAFF	TRBV28	TRBJ1-1
CASSFIAGGPEETQYF	TRBV7-7	TRBJ2-5
CASSFLGGTNEKLFF	TRBV5-1	TRBJ1-4
CASQGGGRYGYTF	TRBV30	TRBJ1-2